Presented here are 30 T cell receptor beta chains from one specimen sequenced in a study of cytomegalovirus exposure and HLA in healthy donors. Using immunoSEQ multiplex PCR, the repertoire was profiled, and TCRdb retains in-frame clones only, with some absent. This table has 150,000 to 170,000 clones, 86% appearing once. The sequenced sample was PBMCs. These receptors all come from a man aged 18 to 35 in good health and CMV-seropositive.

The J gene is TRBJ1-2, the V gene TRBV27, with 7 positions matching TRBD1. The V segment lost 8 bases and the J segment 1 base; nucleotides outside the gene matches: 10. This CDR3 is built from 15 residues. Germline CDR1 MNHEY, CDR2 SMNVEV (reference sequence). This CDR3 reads CASRDRGSGNYGYTF. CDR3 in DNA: TGTGCCAGCCGGGACAGAGGTTCGGGTAACTATGGCTACACCTTC.

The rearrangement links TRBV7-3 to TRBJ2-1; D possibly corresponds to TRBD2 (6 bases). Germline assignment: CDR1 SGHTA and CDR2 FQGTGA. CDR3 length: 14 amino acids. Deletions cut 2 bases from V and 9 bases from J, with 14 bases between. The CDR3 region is CASSLSDPAGEQFF. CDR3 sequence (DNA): TGTGCCAGCAGCTTATCGGACCCAGCGGGTGAGCAGTTCTTC.

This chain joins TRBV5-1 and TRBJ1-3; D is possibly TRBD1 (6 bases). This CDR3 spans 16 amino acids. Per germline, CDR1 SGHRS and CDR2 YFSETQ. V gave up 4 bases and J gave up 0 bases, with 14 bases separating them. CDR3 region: CASSITTGLSGNTIYF. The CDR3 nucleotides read TGCGCCAGCAGCATAACGACAGGACTCTCTGGAAACACCATATATTTT.

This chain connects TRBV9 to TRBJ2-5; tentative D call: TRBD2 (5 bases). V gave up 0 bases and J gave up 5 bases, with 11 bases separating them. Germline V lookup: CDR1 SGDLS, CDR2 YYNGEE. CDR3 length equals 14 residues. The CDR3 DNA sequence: TGTGCCAGCAGCGTAGGCGGGTTAGATGAGACCCAGTACTTC. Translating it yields CASSVGGLDETQYF.

CDR3 in amino acids: CASTTATANTGELFF. In nucleotides, the CDR3 is TGTGCCAGCACCACAGCGACAGCTAACACCGGGGAGCTGTTTTTT. The rearrangement joins TRBV6-1 to TRBJ2-2; tentatively, D is TRBD1 (5 bases). The germline CDR1 and CDR2 sequences are MNHNS and SASEGT. The CDR3 spans 15 residues. Trimming pared 7 bases from V and 2 bases from J, leaving 14 bases between.

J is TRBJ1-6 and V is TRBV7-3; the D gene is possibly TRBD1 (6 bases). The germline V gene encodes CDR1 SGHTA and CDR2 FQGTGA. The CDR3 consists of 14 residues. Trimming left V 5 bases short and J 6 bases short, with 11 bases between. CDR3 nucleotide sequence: TGTGCCAGCAGCCCAGGGGCGGGTAATTCACCCCTCCACTTT. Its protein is CASSPGAGNSPLHF.

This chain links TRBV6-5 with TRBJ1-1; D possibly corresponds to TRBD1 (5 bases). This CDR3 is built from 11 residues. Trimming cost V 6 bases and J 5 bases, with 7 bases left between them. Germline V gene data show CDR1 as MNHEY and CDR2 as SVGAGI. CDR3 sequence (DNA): TGTGCCAGCAGGGGGCTGACTGAAGCTTTCTTT. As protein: CASRGLTEAFF.

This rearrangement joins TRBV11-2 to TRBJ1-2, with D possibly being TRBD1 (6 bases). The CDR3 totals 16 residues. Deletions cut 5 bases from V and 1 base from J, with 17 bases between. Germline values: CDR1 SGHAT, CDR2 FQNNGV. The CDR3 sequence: CASSPRPHRDNYGYTF. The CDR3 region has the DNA TGTGCCAGCAGCCCGAGGCCGCACAGGGATAACTATGGCTACACCTTC.

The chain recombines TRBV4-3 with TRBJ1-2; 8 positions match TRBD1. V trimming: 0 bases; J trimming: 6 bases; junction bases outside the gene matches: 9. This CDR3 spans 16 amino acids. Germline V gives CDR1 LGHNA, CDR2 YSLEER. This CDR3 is CASSQDQAGGANGYTF. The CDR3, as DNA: TGCGCCAGCAGCCAAGATCAGGCAGGGGGCGCGAATGGCTACACCTTC.

The CDR3 coding sequence is TGTGCCAGCAGCTTGCAGGGGGTGAGTGAGCAGTACTTC. The encoded protein is CASSLQGVSEQYF. This chain uses TRBV5-4 with TRBJ2-7; 7 bases fit TRBD1. The V segment lost 1 base and the J segment 7 bases; nucleotides outside the gene matches: 5. The CDR3 has 13 residues. Germline V gene lookup returns CDR1 SGHNT and CDR2 YYREEE (reference sequence).

The CDR3 DNA follows: TGTGCCAGCAGTCCCCCGAGCTCCTACGAGCAGTACTTC. Protein product: CASSPPSSYEQYF. This sequence joins TRBV27 and TRBJ2-7, with unresolved D. Germline-derived CDR1 and CDR2 are MNHEY and SMNVEV (reference sequence). The CDR3 covers 13 residues. Trimming took off 5 bases at V and 0 bases at J, with 8 bases between the two ends.

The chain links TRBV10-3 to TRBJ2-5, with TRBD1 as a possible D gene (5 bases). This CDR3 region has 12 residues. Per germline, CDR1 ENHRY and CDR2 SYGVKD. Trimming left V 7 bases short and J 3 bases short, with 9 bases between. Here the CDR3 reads CAIKQAKETQYF. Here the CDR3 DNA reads TGTGCCATCAAACAGGCAAAAGAGACCCAGTACTTC.

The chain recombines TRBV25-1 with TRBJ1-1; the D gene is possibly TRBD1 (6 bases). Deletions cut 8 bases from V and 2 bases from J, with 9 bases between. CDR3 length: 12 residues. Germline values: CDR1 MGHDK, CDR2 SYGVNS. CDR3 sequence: CASLRGNTEAFF. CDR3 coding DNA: TGTGCCAGCCTCAGGGGCAACACTGAAGCTTTCTTT.

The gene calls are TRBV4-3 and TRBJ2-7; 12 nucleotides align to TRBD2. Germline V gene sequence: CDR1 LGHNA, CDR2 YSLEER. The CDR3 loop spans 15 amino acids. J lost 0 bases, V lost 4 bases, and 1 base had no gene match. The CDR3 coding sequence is TGCGCCAGCAGCCCGACTAGCGGGGGCTCCTACGAGCAGTACTTC. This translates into CASSPTSGGSYEQYF.

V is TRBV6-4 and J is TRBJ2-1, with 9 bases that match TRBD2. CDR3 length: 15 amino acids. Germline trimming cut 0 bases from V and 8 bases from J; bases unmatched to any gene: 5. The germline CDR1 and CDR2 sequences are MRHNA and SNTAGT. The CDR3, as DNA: TGTGCCAGCAGTGACTCAAGCGGGGGGCGAGATGAGCAGTTCTTC. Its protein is CASSDSSGGRDEQFF.

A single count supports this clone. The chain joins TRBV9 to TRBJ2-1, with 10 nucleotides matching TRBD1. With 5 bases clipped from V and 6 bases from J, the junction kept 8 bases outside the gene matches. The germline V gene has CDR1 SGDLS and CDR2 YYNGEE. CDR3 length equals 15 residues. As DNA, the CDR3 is TGTGCCAGCAGAGCTGGGACAGGGGTGGGCAATGAGCAGTTCTTC. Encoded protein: CASRAGTGVGNEQFF.

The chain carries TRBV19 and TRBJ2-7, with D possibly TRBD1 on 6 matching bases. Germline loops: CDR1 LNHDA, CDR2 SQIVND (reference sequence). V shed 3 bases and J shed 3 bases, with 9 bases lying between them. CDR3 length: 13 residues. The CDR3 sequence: CASSMTGDYEQYF. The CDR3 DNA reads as TGTGCCAGTAGTATGACAGGTGACTACGAGCAGTACTTC.

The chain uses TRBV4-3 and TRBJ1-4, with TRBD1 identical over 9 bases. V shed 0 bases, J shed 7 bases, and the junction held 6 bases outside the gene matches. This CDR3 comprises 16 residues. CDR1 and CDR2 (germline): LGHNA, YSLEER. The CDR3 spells CASSQDLGDRAEKLFF. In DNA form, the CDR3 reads TGCGCCAGCAGCCAAGATTTGGGGGACAGGGCTGAAAAACTGTTTTTT.

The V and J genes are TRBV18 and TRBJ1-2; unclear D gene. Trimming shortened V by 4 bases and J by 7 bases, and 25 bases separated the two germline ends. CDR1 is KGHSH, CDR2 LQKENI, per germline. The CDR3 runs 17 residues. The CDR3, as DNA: TGTGCCAGCTCACGAACCTCCTCTTCCGGGAACGGAGGTGGCTACACCTTC. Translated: CASSRTSSSGNGGGYTF.

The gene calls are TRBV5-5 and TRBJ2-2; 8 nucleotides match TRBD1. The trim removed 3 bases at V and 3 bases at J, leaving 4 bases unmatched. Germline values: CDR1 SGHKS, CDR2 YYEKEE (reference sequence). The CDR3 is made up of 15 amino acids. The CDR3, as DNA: TGTGCCAGCAGCTACCGGACAGGGTACACCGGGGAGCTGTTTTTT. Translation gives CASSYRTGYTGELFF.

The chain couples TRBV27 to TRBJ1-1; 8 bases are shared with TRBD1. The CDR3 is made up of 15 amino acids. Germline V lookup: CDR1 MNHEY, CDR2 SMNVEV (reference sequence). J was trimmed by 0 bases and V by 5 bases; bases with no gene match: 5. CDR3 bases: TGTGCCAGCAGTCCCCGGGGACAGGTGAACACTGAAGCTTTCTTT. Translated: CASSPRGQVNTEAFF.

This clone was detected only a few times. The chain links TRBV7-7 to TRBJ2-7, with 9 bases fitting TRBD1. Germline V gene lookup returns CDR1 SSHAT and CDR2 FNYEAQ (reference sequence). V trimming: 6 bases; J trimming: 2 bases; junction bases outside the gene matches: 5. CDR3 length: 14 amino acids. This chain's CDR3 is CASSRGTGPYEQYF. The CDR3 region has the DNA TGTGCCAGCAGTAGGGGGACAGGGCCCTACGAGCAGTACTTC.

The CDR3, as DNA: TGTGCCAGCAGTACGGGGTTTGACGAGCAGTACTTC. It encodes CASSTGFDEQYF. J is TRBJ2-7 and V is TRBV6-1; a possible D gene is TRBD2 (5 bases). Trimming cost V 5 bases and J 5 bases, with 10 bases left between them. CDR3 size: 12 residues. Germline assignment: CDR1 MNHNS and CDR2 SASEGT.

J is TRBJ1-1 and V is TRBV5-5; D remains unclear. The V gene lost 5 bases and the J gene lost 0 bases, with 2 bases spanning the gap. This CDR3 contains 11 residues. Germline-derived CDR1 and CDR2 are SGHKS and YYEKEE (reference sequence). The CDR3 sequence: CASSMNTEAFF. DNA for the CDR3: TGTGCCAGCAGTATGAACACTGAAGCTTTCTTT.

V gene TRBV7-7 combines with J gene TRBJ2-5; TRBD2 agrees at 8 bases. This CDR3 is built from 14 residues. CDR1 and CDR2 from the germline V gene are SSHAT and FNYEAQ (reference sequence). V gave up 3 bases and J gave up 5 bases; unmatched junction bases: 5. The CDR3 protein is CASSLSGRGETQYF. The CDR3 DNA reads TGTGCCAGCAGCTTGAGCGGGAGAGGGGAGACCCAGTACTTC. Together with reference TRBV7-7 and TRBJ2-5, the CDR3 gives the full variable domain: GAGVSQSPRYKVTKRGQDVTLRCDPISSHATLYWYQQALGQGPEFLTYFNYEAQPDKSGLPSDRFSAERPEGSISTLTIQRTEQRDSAMYRCASSLSGRGETQYFGPGTRLLVL.

The CDR3 DNA reads TGTGCCAGCTCACCTCGGACAGGTTTAAATGAAAAACTGTTTTTT. This gives the protein CASSPRTGLNEKLFF. The rearrangement links TRBV18 to TRBJ1-4, with 7 bases fitting TRBD1. V shed 3 bases, J shed 5 bases, and the junction held 6 bases outside the gene matches. Germline loops: CDR1 KGHSH, CDR2 LQKENI. The CDR3 contains 15 residues.

The CDR3 loop reads CASSPDFHPYNEQFF. Written as DNA, the CDR3 is TGTGCCAGCAGCCCCGACTTTCACCCCTACAATGAGCAGTTCTTC. This chain connects TRBV7-3 to TRBJ2-1; no clear D. Trimming left V 5 bases short and J 2 bases short, with 13 bases between. The CDR3 is 15 amino acids. Germline CDR1 and CDR2: SGHTA and FQGTGA.

CDR3 residues: CASSLRGPGETQYF. In DNA, the CDR3 is TGTGCCAGCAGCTTAAGGGGGCCGGGTGAGACCCAGTACTTC. The V and J genes are TRBV5-4 and TRBJ2-5; the match to TRBD1 covers 7 bases. J gave up 5 bases and V 2 bases, and 6 bases lay outside the gene matches. CDR1 and CDR2 from the germline V gene are SGHNT and YYREEE (reference sequence). The length of the CDR3 is 14 residues.

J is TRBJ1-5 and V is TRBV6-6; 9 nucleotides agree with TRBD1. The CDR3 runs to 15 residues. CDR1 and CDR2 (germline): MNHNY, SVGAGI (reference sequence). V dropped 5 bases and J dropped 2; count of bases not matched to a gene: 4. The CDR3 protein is CASSRQGERNQPQHF. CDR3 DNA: TGTGCCAGCAGTAGACAGGGGGAACGCAATCAGCCCCAGCATTTT.

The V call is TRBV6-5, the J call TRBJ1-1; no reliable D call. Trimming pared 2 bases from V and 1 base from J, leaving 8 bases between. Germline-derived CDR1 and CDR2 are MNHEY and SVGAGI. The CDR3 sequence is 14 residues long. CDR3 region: CASSYATENTEAFF. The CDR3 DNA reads TGTGCCAGCAGTTACGCGACTGAGAACACTGAAGCTTTCTTT.